A selection of T cell receptor beta chains follows, all from one sample in a study of blood T cell repertoires in COVID-19. The table came from immunoSEQ multiplex PCR; TCRdb's copy has only in-frame clones and leaves some out. The sample shows over 250,000 clones, about 88% of them seen only once. Material: peripheral blood. Source of these receptors: a human donor with COVID-19, enrolled during active disease. The donor label of this sample is uncertain. Both conserved end residues are part of each CDR3. Fields, in order: V gene, J gene, clone size, D gene, CDR3 protein, CDR3 DNA. The D gene is left open where the match is weak. Expanded clones get a size class; other rows say once, few or many, or leave the size out.

TRBV11-2	TRBJ2-7	-	TRBD2	CASSASGTSYEQYF	TGTGCCAGCAGCGCCAGCGGGACCTCCTACGAGCAGTACTTC
TRBV5-1	TRBJ2-3	-	-	CASSPGASQGNFDTQYF	TGCGCCAGCAGCCCCGGTGCGTCCCAGGGGAACTTTGATACGCAGTATTTT
TRBV4-2	TRBJ2-5	-	TRBD2	CASSRRGGEETQYF	TGTGCCAGCAGCCGCCGGGGGGGCGAGGAGACCCAGTACTTC
TRBV5-4	TRBJ2-3	-	-	CASSPPTIGTDTQYF	TGTGCCAGCAGCCCTCCCACGATAGGCACAGATACGCAGTATTTT
TRBV3-1/TRBV3-2	TRBJ2-7	few	TRBD2	CASSQGSGRVTNEQYF	TGTGCCAGCAGCCAAGGTAGCGGGAGGGTAACTAACGAGCAGTACTTC
TRBV19	TRBJ2-1	-	TRBD2	CASRHPAGGPGNEQFF	TGTGCCAGTAGGCACCCGGCGGGAGGGCCCGGCAATGAGCAGTTCTTC
TRBV28	TRBJ2-1	-	-	CASKAGGQGGNEQFF	TGTGCCAGCAAGGCCGGCGGGCAGGGAGGAAATGAGCAGTTCTTC
TRBV7-6	TRBJ2-1	-	TRBD2	CASSAAGPYREQFF	TGTGCCAGCAGCGCAGCGGGGCCCTACCGGGAGCAGTTCTTC
TRBV27	TRBJ2-2	-	TRBD1	CASSWGQGNTGELFF	TGTGCCAGCAGTTGGGGACAGGGGAACACCGGGGAGCTGTTTTTT
TRBV10-2	TRBJ2-7	-	TRBD1	CASRQQGAAYEQYF	TGCGCCAGCCGACAACAGGGGGCGGCTTACGAGCAGTACTTC
TRBV6-5	TRBJ2-7	few	-	CASSYSGSTYEQYF	TGTGCCAGCAGTTACTCGGGCAGTACCTACGAGCAGTACTTC
TRBV7-8	TRBJ2-7	-	-	CASSLGISGTAKQSSYEQYF	TGTGCCAGCAGCTTAGGAATTTCGGGGACTGCTAAGCAAAGCTCCTACGAGCAGTACTTC
TRBV7-2	TRBJ2-5	-	-	CASGEIPLIRATQYF	TGTGCCAGCGGAGAGATACCCCTAATTCGAGCGACCCAGTACTTC
TRBV9	TRBJ2-2	-	TRBD2	CASSVSLAGVNTGELFF	TGTGCCAGCAGCGTCTCGCTAGCGGGAGTGAACACCGGGGAGCTGTTTTTT
TRBV6-5	TRBJ2-7	-	-	CASSLARSYEQYF	TGTGCCAGCAGTTTAGCGCGCTCCTACGAGCAGTACTTC
TRBV24-1	TRBJ2-5	-	TRBD1	CATSDPGQPGTQYF	TGTGCCACCAGTGACCCGGGACAGCCGGGGACCCAGTACTTC
TRBV5-6	TRBJ2-3	-	TRBD2	CASSQLAGAPDTQYF	TGTGCCAGCAGCCAACTAGCGGGAGCCCCCGATACGCAGTATTTT
TRBV5-5	TRBJ2-1	-	TRBD2	CASLRGGANEQFF	TGTGCCAGCCTCCGGGGAGGGGCGAATGAGCAGTTCTTC
TRBV3-1/TRBV3-2	TRBJ1-2	-	-	CASSQGAGSNYGYTF	TGTGCCAGCAGCCAAGGTGCGGGATCCAACTATGGCTACACCTTC
TRBV20-1	TRBJ1-2	few	TRBD1	CSASAWDRGGYTF	TGCAGTGCTAGTGCGTGGGACAGAGGCGGCTACACCTTC
TRBV5-4	TRBJ2-1	-	-	CASSWVSSNNEQFF	TGTGCCAGCAGCTGGGTCTCTAGCAACAATGAGCAGTTCTTC
TRBV29-1	TRBJ2-3	few	TRBD2	CSGTSGTDTQYF	TGCAGCGGGACTAGCGGCACAGATACGCAGTATTTT
TRBV6-5	TRBJ2-3	-	-	CASSYLGARSTDTQYF	TGTGCCAGCAGTTACCTGGGGGCGCGAAGCACAGATACGCAGTATTTT
TRBV7-3	TRBJ2-1	-	TRBD2	CASSLVGGDNEQFF	TGTGCCAGCAGCCTCGTCGGGGGGGACAATGAGCAGTTCTTC